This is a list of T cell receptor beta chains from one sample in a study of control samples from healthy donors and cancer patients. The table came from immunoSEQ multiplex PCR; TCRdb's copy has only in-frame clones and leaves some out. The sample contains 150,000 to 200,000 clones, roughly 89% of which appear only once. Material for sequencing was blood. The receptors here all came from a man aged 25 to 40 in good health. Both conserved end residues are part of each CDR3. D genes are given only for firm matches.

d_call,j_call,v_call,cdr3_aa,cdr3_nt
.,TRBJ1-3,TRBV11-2,CASNWQPSGNTIYF,TGTGCCAGCAATTGGCAACCCTCTGGAAACACCATATATTTT
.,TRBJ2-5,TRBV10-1,CASNRSPQETQYF,TGCGCCAGCAACAGGTCCCCACAAGAGACCCAGTACTTC
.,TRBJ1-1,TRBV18,CASSPMGVEAFF,TGTGCCAGCTCACCTATGGGAGTTGAAGCTTTCTTT
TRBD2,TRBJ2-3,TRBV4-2,CASSQGLAGRGDTQYF,TGTGCCAGCAGCCAAGGGCTAGCGGGGCGGGGAGATACGCAGTATTTT
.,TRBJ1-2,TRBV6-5,CASSYSRDTRGGYTF,TGTGCCAGCAGTTACTCCCGGGACACGAGGGGTGGCTACACCTTC
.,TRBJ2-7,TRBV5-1,CASSLAGETYEQYF,TGCGCCAGCAGCTTGGCGGGAGAGACCTACGAGCAGTACTTC
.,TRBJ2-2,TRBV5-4,CASSPGGPGAGELFF,TGTGCCAGCAGCCCGGGGGGCCCCGGTGCCGGGGAGCTGTTTTTT
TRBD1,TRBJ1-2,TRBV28,CASCAGGSYGYTF,TGTGCCAGCTGCGCAGGGGGAAGCTATGGCTACACCTTC
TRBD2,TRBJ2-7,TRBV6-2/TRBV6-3,CASSWGRGNEQYF,TGTGCCAGCAGTTGGGGGAGGGGAAACGAGCAGTACTTC
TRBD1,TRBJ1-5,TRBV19,CASSTGGIGQPQHF,TGTGCCAGTAGTACAGGGGGGATAGGTCAGCCCCAGCATTTT
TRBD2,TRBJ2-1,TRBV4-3,CASSQIYQRGPYNEQFF,TGCGCCAGCAGCCAAATTTACCAGCGGGGTCCCTACAATGAGCAGTTCTTC
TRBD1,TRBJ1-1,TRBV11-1,CASSSDRGNTEAFF,TGTGCCAGCAGCTCGGACAGGGGAAACACTGAAGCTTTCTTT
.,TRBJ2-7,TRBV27,CATMGGTSYEQYF,TGTGCCACCATGGGGGGGACATCCTACGAGCAGTACTTC
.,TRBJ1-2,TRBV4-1,CASSQDRVGGGYTF,TGCGCCAGCAGCCAAGACAGGGTTGGGGGAGGCTACACCTTC